Shown below are 18 T cell receptor beta chains from a single sample sequenced in a study of shared clonotypes between healthy human individuals. Profiling relied on immunoSEQ multiplex PCR, and the TCRdb table lists in-frame clones only, not all of them. The table has approximately 1.1 million clones, 70% to 80% seen once. Sequenced sample: memory CD4+ T cells from PBMCs. Subset denoted: CD45RA-negative fraction. The receptor set was obtained from a young man in good health. Some clones in this sample may be carry-over from other donors' samples.

As to this clone: In the same sample, other DNA sequences code for this CDR3. The gene calls are TRBV18 and TRBJ2-1; 9 positions match TRBD2. V shed 0 bases and J 4 bases; nucleotides not matched to a gene: 1. Germline assignment: CDR1 KGHSH and CDR2 LQKENI. The CDR3 contains 15 residues. The CDR3 protein is CASSPPSGSYNEQFF. The DNA of the CDR3 is TGTGCCAGCTCACCACCTAGCGGGAGTTACAATGAGCAGTTCTTC.

The chain links TRBV30 to TRBJ2-1; possibly TRBD1 or TRBD2 for D (5 bases each). V lost 1 base to trimming and J lost 0 bases, with 13 bases between them. The CDR3 has 16 amino acids. Germline V gene lookup returns CDR1 GTSNPN and CDR2 SVGIG (reference sequence). CDR3 amino acids: CAWSGGAASSYNEQFF. The CDR3 region has the DNA TGTGCCTGGAGTGGAGGGGCGGCGAGCTCCTACAATGAGCAGTTCTTC.

The chain joins TRBV5-4 to TRBJ2-3, with 9 positions matching TRBD1. V lost 0 bases to trimming and J lost 4 bases; unmatched junction nucleotides: 3. The CDR3 extends over 15 amino acids. CDR1 SGHNT and CDR2 YYREEE come from the germline V gene (reference sequence). The CDR3 DNA sequence: TGTGCCAGCAGCTTGGGGGACAGGGCGGCAGATACGCAGTATTTT. It codes for CASSLGDRAADTQYF.

The genes are TRBV28 and TRBJ2-7; TRBD1 aligns across 8 bases. The V gene's germline CDR1 is MDHEN and CDR2 SYDVKM. CDR3 length: 15 residues. The junction had 8 bases not matched to a gene; V was cut back by 5 bases and J by 2 bases. The CDR3 DNA follows: TGTGCCAGCAGTGGCTATAAGACAGGGGCCTACGAGCAGTACTTC. Encoded protein: CASSGYKTGAYEQYF.

This chain connects TRBV5-6 to TRBJ1-5; possible D gene TRBD1, 6 bases. There are 15 residues in the CDR3. CDR1 and CDR2 from the germline V gene are SGHDT and YYEEEE. Trimming removed 1 base from V and 4 bases from J, with 12 bases in between. CDR3 sequence reads: CASSLRRTENQPQHF. In nucleotides, the CDR3 is TGTGCCAGCAGCTTGAGGCGGACAGAAAATCAGCCCCAGCATTTT.

This rearrangement joins TRBV28 to TRBJ1-2; weak D call: TRBD1 (5 bases). Germline values: CDR1 MDHEN, CDR2 SYDVKM. Trimming took off 10 bases at V and 7 bases at J, with 19 bases between the two ends. This CDR3 spans 13 amino acids. CDR3 bases: TGTGCCAACTCCGAGGGAGCGGGGGTTGGCTACACCTTC. Encoded protein: CANSEGAGVGYTF.

The chain carries TRBV5-8 and TRBJ1-1; tentative D call: TRBD1 (5 bases). V was shortened by 4 bases and J by 3 bases, with 10 bases between the two germline ends. CDR1 is SGHTS and CDR2 is YDEGEE in the germline V gene. The CDR3 sequence is 13 residues long. This chain's CDR3 is CASSPGAHTEAFF. The DNA for the CDR3 is TGTGCCAGCAGCCCCGGGGCTCACACTGAAGCTTTCTTT.

The rearrangement uses TRBV6-1 and TRBJ2-7, with 8 positions matching TRBD2. The CDR3 runs to 14 residues. V gave up 4 bases and J gave up 5 bases; unmatched junction bases: 7. Germline V gene lookup returns CDR1 MNHNS and CDR2 SASEGT. CDR3 nucleotides: TGTGCCAGCAGTGTACTAGCGGAGGTAGACGAGCAGTACTTC. Encoded protein: CASSVLAEVDEQYF.

This rearrangement joins TRBV28 to TRBJ2-4; 9 bases are shared with TRBD1. The V gene's germline CDR1 is MDHEN and CDR2 SYDVKM. V shed 0 bases and J 5 bases; nucleotides not matched to a gene: 8. CDR3 size: 17 residues. DNA of the CDR3: TGTGCCAGCAGTTTATGGTCGTCCGGACAGGGGCAAAACATTCAGTACTTC. It yields the protein CASSLWSSGQGQNIQYF.

The chain uses TRBV9 and TRBJ2-2; D may correspond to TRBD1 or TRBD2 (5 bases each). The CDR3 has 15 amino acids. Trimming removed 0 bases at V and 7 bases at J, with 13 bases between. Looked up from germline, CDR1 is SGDLS and CDR2 is YYNGEE. Here the CDR3 reads CASSVDGAGDGELFF. In nucleotides, the CDR3 is TGTGCCAGCAGCGTAGACGGGGCTGGAGACGGGGAGCTGTTTTTT.

This clone has a handful of counts. At the DNA level, this CDR3 is encoded by other sequences in the same sample as well. V is TRBV6-1 and J is TRBJ1-2; D may be TRBD1 (6 bases). CDR1 and CDR2 (germline): MNHNS, SASEGT. The CDR3 contains 13 residues. Between the trimmed V and J ends, which lost 3 bases and 7 bases, there was a span of 12 bases. The CDR3 reads CASSEGEGVGYTF. CDR3 bases: TGTGCCAGCAGTGAGGGGGAGGGGGTTGGCTACACCTTC.

The chain recombines TRBV6-1 with TRBJ1-3, with D hard to call. The CDR3 is made up of 15 amino acids. Between the trimmed V and J ends, which lost 4 bases and 0 bases, there was a span of 10 bases. Germline values: CDR1 MNHNS, CDR2 SASEGT. The DNA for the CDR3 is TGTGCCAGCAGTGCTCAGCCGAGCTCTGGAAACACCATATATTTT. Its translation is CASSAQPSSGNTIYF.

The chain has TRBV5-1 and TRBJ2-3; no clear D gene. Looked up from germline, CDR1 is SGHRS and CDR2 is YFSETQ. Trimming took off 2 bases at V and 6 bases at J, with 19 bases between the two ends. There are 16 residues in the CDR3. CDR3 DNA: TGCGCCAGCAGCTTCCTGGACGGACGTCCACAGGATACGCAGTATTTT. Protein: CASSFLDGRPQDTQYF.

The gene calls are TRBV7-9 and TRBJ2-2, with 9 bases matching TRBD2. The CDR3 sequence is 16 residues long. Germline loops: CDR1 SEHNR, CDR2 FQNEAQ (reference sequence). V shed 5 bases and J 4 bases; nucleotides not matched to a gene: 8. The chain's CDR3 is CASSLGGGRATGELFF. CDR3 DNA sequence: TGTGCCAGCAGCCTGGGCGGCGGGAGGGCCACCGGGGAGCTGTTTTTT.

This sequence joins TRBV5-4 and TRBJ2-7; 13 nucleotides match TRBD2. This CDR3 spans 15 amino acids. Germline CDR1 is SGHNT and CDR2 is YYREEE (reference sequence). Trimming cost V 4 bases and J 7 bases; bases outside gene matches: 8. In DNA, the CDR3 is TGTGCCAGCAGCCAAGGGACTAGCGGGATGAAAGAGCAGTACTTC. This gives the protein CASSQGTSGMKEQYF. Drawing the rest from reference TRBV5-4 and TRBJ2-7, the complete variable domain is ETGVTQSPTHLIKTRGQQVTLRCSSQSGHNTVSWYQQALGQGPQFIFQYYREEENGRGNFPPRFSGLQFPNYSSELNVNALELDDSALYLCASSQGTSGMKEQYFGPGTRLTVT.

The gene calls are TRBV2 and TRBJ2-3; 12 bases are a match to TRBD2. Germline CDR1 and CDR2: SNHLY and FYNNEI. V was pared by 3 bases and J by 1 base, with 8 bases of the junction left unmatched. The CDR3 spans 18 residues. The CDR3 loop is CASSEGRTSGVGTDTQYF. DNA for the CDR3: TGTGCCAGCAGTGAGGGACGGACTAGCGGGGTTGGCACAGATACGCAGTATTTT.

This clone was seen only a few times. The chain links TRBV7-3 to TRBJ2-2; maybe TRBD1 (5 bases). V shed 5 bases and J shed 3 bases, with 10 bases lying between them. CDR1 SGHTA and CDR2 FQGTGA come from the germline V gene. The CDR3 runs 14 residues. CDR3 in amino acids: CASSPRQYTGELFF. The CDR3 coding sequence is TGTGCCAGCAGCCCCCGACAGTACACCGGGGAGCTGTTTTTT.

About this clone itself: In the same sample, other DNA sequences code for this CDR3. The chain is built from TRBV7-2 and TRBJ2-5; 7 bases fit TRBD1. Looked up from germline, CDR1 is SGHTA and CDR2 is FQGNSA. V trimming: 4 bases; J trimming: 5 bases; junction bases outside the gene matches: 7. The CDR3 sequence is 14 residues long. CDR3 protein: CASSYNRGRETQYF. The CDR3 DNA reads TGTGCCAGCAGCTACAACAGGGGCCGGGAGACCCAGTACTTC.